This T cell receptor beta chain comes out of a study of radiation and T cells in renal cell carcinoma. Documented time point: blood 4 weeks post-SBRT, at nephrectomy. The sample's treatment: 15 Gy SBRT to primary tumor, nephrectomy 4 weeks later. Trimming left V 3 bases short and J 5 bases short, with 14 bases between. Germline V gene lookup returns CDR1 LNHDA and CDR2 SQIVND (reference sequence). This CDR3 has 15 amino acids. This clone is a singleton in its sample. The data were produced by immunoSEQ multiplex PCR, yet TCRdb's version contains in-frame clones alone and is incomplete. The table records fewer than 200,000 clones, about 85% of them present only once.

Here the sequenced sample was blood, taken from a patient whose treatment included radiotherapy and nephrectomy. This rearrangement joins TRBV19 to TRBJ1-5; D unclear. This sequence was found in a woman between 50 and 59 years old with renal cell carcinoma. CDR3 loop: CASSIGLRVDQPQHF. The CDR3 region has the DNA TGTGCCAGTAGTATCGGCCTGCGGGTTGATCAGCCCCAGCATTTT. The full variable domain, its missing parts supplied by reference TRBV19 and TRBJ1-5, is DGGITQSPKYLFRKEGQNVTLSCEQNLNHDAMYWYRQDPGQGLRLIYYSQIVNDFQKGDIAEGYSVSREKKESFPLTVTSAQKNPTAFYLCASSIGLRVDQPQHFGDGTRLSIL.